Listed here is a single T cell receptor beta chain. The CDR3 has 15 residues. Germline V gene sequence: CDR1 MNHEY, CDR2 SVGAGI. The ends were cut back, 2 bases at V and 3 bases at J, with 13 bases in the middle. The data were taken from a study of blood T cell repertoires in COVID-19. Study information: Samples of COVID-19 (acute and convalescent) were obtained from the United States, Italy and Spain.

Only in-frame clones appear in the TCRdb table, and some are missing; sequencing was by immunoSEQ multiplex PCR. This sample yields 200,000 to 250,000 clones, of which approximately 86% are seen a single time; 3% to 3.5% belongs to the top ten. Sequenced: peripheral blood. The chain employs TRBV6-5 and TRBJ1-2; D remains unclear. This receptor was obtained from a woman in her twenties or thirties who had recovered from COVID-19. CDR3 nucleotides: TGTGCCAGCAGTTACCCCTCGGGAGCATACTATGGCTACACCTTC. It specifies CASSYPSGAYYGYTF.